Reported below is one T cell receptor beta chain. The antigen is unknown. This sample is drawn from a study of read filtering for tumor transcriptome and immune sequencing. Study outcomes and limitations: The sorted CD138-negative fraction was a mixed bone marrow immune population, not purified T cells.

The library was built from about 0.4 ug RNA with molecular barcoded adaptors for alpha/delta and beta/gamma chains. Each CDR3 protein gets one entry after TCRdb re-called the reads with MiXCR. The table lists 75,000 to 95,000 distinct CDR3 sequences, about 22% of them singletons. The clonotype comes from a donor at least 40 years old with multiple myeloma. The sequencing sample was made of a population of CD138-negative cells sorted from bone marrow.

In DNA form, the CDR3 reads TGTGCCAGCAGCGAGGGCGGGGGGGCTGAAAATGAGCAGTTCTTC. It is translated as CASSEGGGAENEQFF. This rearrangement joins TRBV9 to TRBJ2-1; TRBD2 matches at 9 bases. The V gene end was trimmed by 3 bases and the J gene end by 7 bases; junction bases not matched to a gene: 8. CDR1 SGDLS and CDR2 YYNGEE come from the germline V gene. This CDR3 region has 15 residues.